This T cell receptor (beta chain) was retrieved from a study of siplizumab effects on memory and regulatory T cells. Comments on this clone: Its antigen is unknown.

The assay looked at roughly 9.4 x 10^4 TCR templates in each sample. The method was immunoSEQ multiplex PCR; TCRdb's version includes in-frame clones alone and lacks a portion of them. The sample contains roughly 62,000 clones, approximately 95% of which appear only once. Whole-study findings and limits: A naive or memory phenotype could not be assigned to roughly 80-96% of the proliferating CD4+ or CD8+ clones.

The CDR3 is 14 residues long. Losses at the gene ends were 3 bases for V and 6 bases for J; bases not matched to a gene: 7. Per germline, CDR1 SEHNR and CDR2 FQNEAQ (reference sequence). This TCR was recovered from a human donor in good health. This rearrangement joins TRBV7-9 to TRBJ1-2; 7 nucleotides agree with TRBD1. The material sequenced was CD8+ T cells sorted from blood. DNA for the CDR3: TGTGCCAGCAGCTTCTCCGGGACAGAGGATGGCTACACCTTC. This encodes CASSFSGTEDGYTF.